These T cell receptor beta chains were read from a single sample in a study of beta chain features in type 1 diabetes. Repertoires were generated with immunoSEQ multiplex PCR, while TCRdb's copy carries only in-frame clones and drops some. The table lists about 300,000 clones, approximately 13% of them singletons. The sample taken for sequencing was naive CD4+ T cells from blood. Receptors were obtained from a woman aged 18-30 years with type 1 diabetes. Both conserved end residues are part of each CDR3.

CDR3 protein | V gene
CASGPRGGETQYF | TRBV12-5
CASSASGSGDNEQFF | TRBV10-1
CAWSNRVGNQPQHF | TRBV30
CASIHRDWQYNEQFF | TRBV6-6
CASSLHGQETQYF | TRBV7-9
CASSPPSNEQFF | TRBV5-1
CASSPRGNTDTQYF | TRBV7-9
CASSATSGSYNEQFF | TRBV5-4
CASNGSNQPQHF | TRBV28
CASSQDGQGTEAFF | TRBV4-3
CASSGTSGRGETQYF | TRBV2
CASSLRTSGNNEQFF | TRBV27
CAISEGGTSGKETQYF | TRBV10-3
CAWEKGGSYNEQFF | TRBV30
CSVSSGRYEQYF | TRBV29-1
CASSPAGTGATEAFF | TRBV28
CASSFLAGGSTDTQYF | TRBV7-2
CASSLPRTGRFF | TRBV28
CASSFGLAGDGETQYF | TRBV11-2
CASSIGAGGTWYEQYF | TRBV28
CASSATRGNEQFF | TRBV9
CASSLARGSTDTQYF | TRBV7-9
CSVNTGVNTGELFF | TRBV29-1
CASRLAAGGKNIQYF | TRBV19
CASSPPTGKTGELFF | TRBV6-6
CASSARYRDINEQFF | TRBV19
CASSQGGGLAGASSYNEQFF | TRBV14
CASSFAGGPSANTQYF | TRBV7-6
CASSSAGGWAGNTIYF | TRBV11-2
CASSPVDRVYGYTF | TRBV18
CATSRAGTAYGYTF | TRBV15
CAVRDRESHGYTF | TRBV10-3
CASSQMGGNTEAFF | TRBV14
CATTRTSAYNEQFF | TRBV15
CASSQFPRTSYEQYF | TRBV4-1
CSVEGGLAGVTLWTDTQYF | TRBV29-1
CASKRADRVGEQYF | TRBV19
CASGSSGQGGPIRGYTF | TRBV12-5
CASSQGFEQYF | TRBV7-9
CASSPGQVGNTEAFF | TRBV18
CASSLVLAGQETQYF | TRBV5-6